Below, 15 T cell receptor beta chains from the same sample are listed, as sequenced in a study of T cell responses to AZD1222 COVID-19 vaccine. TCRdb's copy holds only in-frame clones and misses some; the assay was immunoSEQ multiplex PCR. The table includes 60,000 to 75,000 clones, 85% detected once. The sequenced sample was peripheral blood, obtained on day 0 of AZD1222 vaccination. These receptors originate from an adult in good health.

This clone occurred once. The chain joins TRBV5-1 to TRBJ1-2, with TRBD1 identical over 7 bases. Germline-derived CDR1 and CDR2 are SGHRS and YFSETQ. V lost 4 bases to trimming and J lost 4 bases; unmatched junction nucleotides: 7. CDR3 length equals 14 residues. CDR3 region: CASSLGQDFYGYTF. As DNA, the CDR3 is TGCGCCAGCAGCCTAGGACAGGATTTCTATGGCTACACCTTC.

The chain recombines TRBV19 with TRBJ1-1; unclear D gene. Germline-derived CDR1 and CDR2 are LNHDA and SQIVND (reference sequence). The CDR3 length is 13 residues. V was trimmed by 5 bases and J by 0 bases, leaving 7 bases between them. CDR3 coding DNA: TGTGCCAGTAGTTCCGGTTTGAACACTGAAGCTTTCTTT. Translated: CASSSGLNTEAFF.

This clone was seen only a few times. The CDR3 spells CASSADNQPQHF. The CDR3 bases are TGTGCCAGCAGCGCGGACAATCAGCCCCAGCATTTT. The V and J genes are TRBV5-4 and TRBJ1-5; no reliable D call. There are 12 residues in the CDR3. The germline CDR1 and CDR2 sequences are SGHNT and YYREEE (reference sequence). The V gene lost 4 bases and the J gene lost 3 bases, with 5 bases spanning the gap.

This clone was counted a few times. V gene TRBV5-6 combines with J gene TRBJ2-7; D is tentatively TRBD1 or TRBD2 (5 bases each). Looked up from germline, CDR1 is SGHDT and CDR2 is YYEEEE. CDR3 length: 12 amino acids. The germline V and J ends were trimmed by 0 bases and 7 bases, with 8 bases remaining between them. CDR3 nucleotides: TGTGCCAGCAGCTTGGCCTGGGGGGAGCAGTACTTC. It encodes CASSLAWGEQYF.

The V gene is TRBV6-1, the J gene TRBJ2-7; unclear D gene. Deletions cut 3 bases from V and 5 bases from J, with 17 bases between. Germline lookup yields CDR1 MNHNS and CDR2 SASEGT. The length of the CDR3 is 15 residues. CDR3 DNA: TGTGCCAGCAGTGAGAGATGGACCGGGCAGGACGAGCAGTACTTC. It codes for CASSERWTGQDEQYF.

This rearrangement joins TRBV27 to TRBJ2-5; 7 bases line up with TRBD1. Trimming removed 3 bases from V and 2 bases from J; junction bases left unmatched: 9. The CDR3 runs to 16 residues. Germline values: CDR1 MNHEY, CDR2 SMNVEV (reference sequence). For the CDR3, the DNA is TGTGCCAGCAGTTTGGGGGTAAACAGGGGACAAGAGACCCAGTACTTC. Translated: CASSLGVNRGQETQYF.

V and J are TRBV9 and TRBJ1-3, with unresolved D. The CDR3 has 15 amino acids. Per germline, CDR1 SGDLS and CDR2 YYNGEE. V lost 4 bases, J lost 1 base, and 12 bases lay in between. The CDR3 DNA sequence: TGTGCCAGCAGCCTCGACGGCATGTCTGGAAACACCATATATTTT. Translated, it gives CASSLDGMSGNTIYF.

This chain joins TRBV5-1 and TRBJ2-3, with 9 bases lining up with TRBD1. The V gene end was trimmed by 0 bases and the J gene end by 3 bases; junction bases not matched to a gene: 2. Per the germline V gene, CDR1 is SGHRS and CDR2 is YFSETQ. This CDR3 is built from 15 residues. The CDR3 region is CASSLDRGRTDTQYF. Here the CDR3 DNA reads TGCGCCAGCAGCTTGGACAGGGGGCGTACAGATACGCAGTATTTT.

This chain links TRBV27 with TRBJ2-1; D not certain. The V end lost 2 bases, the J end lost 0 bases, and 8 bases lay between the germline ends. CDR1 MNHEY and CDR2 SMNVEV come from the germline V gene (reference sequence). This CDR3 is 15 amino acids long. In DNA, the CDR3 is TGTGCCAGCAGTTTACACCGGAGCTCCTACAATGAGCAGTTCTTC. Protein: CASSLHRSSYNEQFF.

This clone was observed once. This chain uses TRBV7-2 with TRBJ2-7, with D unclear. Trimming took off 1 base at V and 0 bases at J, with 4 bases between the two ends. The CDR3 length is 13 residues. Looked up from germline, CDR1 is SGHTA and CDR2 is FQGNSA. The CDR3 loop is CASSLDSSYEQYF. In nucleotides, the CDR3 is TGTGCCAGCAGCTTAGACAGCTCCTACGAGCAGTACTTC.

This rearrangement joins TRBV12-3 or TRBV12-4 to TRBJ1-4; D not resolved. This CDR3 has 12 amino acids. V lost 7 bases and J lost 6, with 9 bases in between. CDR3 sequence reads: CASNGEDEKLFF. CDR3 coding DNA: TGTGCCAGCAACGGAGAGGATGAAAAACTGTTTTTT.

The rearrangement links TRBV7-2 to TRBJ1-5; 7 bases map to TRBD1. Per germline, CDR1 SGHTA and CDR2 FQGNSA. The CDR3 length is 13 residues. Trimming cost V 5 bases and J 2 bases; bases outside gene matches: 0. The CDR3 bases are TGTGCCAGCAGCGGACAGGGCAATCAGCCCCAGCATTTT. The encoded protein is CASSGQGNQPQHF.

The chain is built from TRBV7-9 and TRBJ1-6; TRBD1 might be the D (5 bases). This CDR3 contains 15 residues. Germline CDR1 SEHNR, CDR2 FQNEAQ (reference sequence). V was cut by 1 base and J by 6 bases, with 10 bases left in between. The CDR3 DNA follows: TGTGCCAGCAGCTTAGGAGGGGCCGGTAATTCACCCCTCCACTTT. Translated: CASSLGGAGNSPLHF.

For the CDR3, the DNA is TGTGCCAGCAGTTTAGGGTTGGACGAGCAGTACTTC. Protein: CASSLGLDEQYF. This chain uses TRBV12-3 or TRBV12-4 with TRBJ2-7, with D unresolved. This CDR3 region has 12 residues. Trimming left V 1 base short and J 5 bases short, with 6 bases between.

The rearrangement joins TRBV9 to TRBJ1-2; D not resolved. CDR3 size: 16 residues. Trimming left V 4 bases short and J 4 bases short, with 20 bases between. CDR1 and CDR2 from the germline V gene are SGDLS and YYNGEE. CDR3 sequence (DNA): TGTGCCAGCAGCCCCTCCTGGGCTCCCAAAGGCTATGGCTACACCTTC. Its protein product is CASSPSWAPKGYGYTF.